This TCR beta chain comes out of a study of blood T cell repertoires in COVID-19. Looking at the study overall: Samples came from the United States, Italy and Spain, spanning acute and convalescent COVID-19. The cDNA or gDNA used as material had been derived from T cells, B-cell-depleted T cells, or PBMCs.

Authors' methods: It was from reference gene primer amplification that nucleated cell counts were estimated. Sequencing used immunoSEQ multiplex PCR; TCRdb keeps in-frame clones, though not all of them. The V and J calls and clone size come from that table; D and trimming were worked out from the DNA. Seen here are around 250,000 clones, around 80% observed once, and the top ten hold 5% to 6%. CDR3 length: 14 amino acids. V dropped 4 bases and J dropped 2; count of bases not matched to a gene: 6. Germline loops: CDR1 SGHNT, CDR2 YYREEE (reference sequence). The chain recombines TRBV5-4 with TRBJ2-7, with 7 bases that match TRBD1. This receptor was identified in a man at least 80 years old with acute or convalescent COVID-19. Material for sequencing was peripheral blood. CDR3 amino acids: CASSSPGQTYEQYF. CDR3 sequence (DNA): TGTGCCAGCAGCAGCCCGGGACAGACCTACGAGCAGTACTTC.